The 13 T cell receptor beta chains listed next were all sequenced from one sample in a study of response to subunit inactivated influenza vaccine. TCRdb re-called the RT-PCR reads through MiXCR, storing one row per CDR3 protein. The data show hundreds of thousands of distinct CDR3 sequences, approximately 18% seen once. The input for sequencing was PBMCs from blood, taken 5 days after vaccination. Receptors originate from a man aged 50 to 60 who received an inactivated influenza vaccine.

V and J are TRBV7-2 and TRBJ2-7; D remains ambiguous. V shed 5 bases and J shed 2 bases, with 7 bases lying between them. Germline V CDR1 and CDR2: SGHTA, FQGNSA. The CDR3 spans 12 residues. CDR3 nucleotides: TGTGCCAGCAGCCGAAGCCCCTACGAGCAGTACTTC. It translates to CASSRSPYEQYF.

The rearrangement links TRBV6-5 to TRBJ2-1; weak D call: TRBD2 (5 bases). V was trimmed by 2 bases and J by 8 bases, leaving 13 bases between them. The CDR3 length is 14 residues. The V gene's germline CDR1 is MNHEY and CDR2 SVGAGI. The CDR3 loop reads CASSYLAAGHEQFF. The DNA for the CDR3 is TGTGCCAGCAGTTACCTAGCAGCCGGCCATGAGCAGTTCTTC.

Only a few counts were recorded for this clonotype. The genes are TRBV20-1 and TRBJ2-5; the match to TRBD2 covers 7 bases. V shed 3 bases and J 5 bases; nucleotides not matched to a gene: 9. In germline, CDR1 is DFQATT, CDR2 SNEGSKA (reference sequence). This CDR3 has 14 residues. CDR3 nucleotide sequence: TGCAGTGCTAGCTCGAGCGGGGCGTGGGAGACCCAGTACTTC. Its protein is CSASSSGAWETQYF.

The rearrangement uses TRBV27 and TRBJ2-1; D is ambiguous. In germline, CDR1 is MNHEY, CDR2 SMNVEV (reference sequence). The CDR3 covers 14 residues. V lost 2 bases, J lost 5 bases, and 10 bases lay in between. In DNA form, the CDR3 reads TGTGCCAGCAGTTTACAGAGCGCCGACAATGAGCAGTTCTTC. Its protein product is CASSLQSADNEQFF.

This clonotype has only a few counts. V is TRBV12-3 or TRBV12-4 and J is TRBJ2-4, with TRBD1 matching over 7 bases. CDR3 length equals 13 residues. The V gene end was trimmed by 6 bases and the J gene end by 4 bases; junction bases not matched to a gene: 3. Here the CDR3 reads CASRWGQKNIQYF. DNA of the CDR3: TGTGCCAGCAGGTGGGGACAGAAAAACATTCAGTACTTC.

The J gene is TRBJ1-6, the V gene TRBV7-2, with 9 bases that match TRBD1. The germline V gene has CDR1 SGHTA and CDR2 FQGNSA. The CDR3 sequence is 15 residues long. Trimming took 5 bases from V and 9 from J; bases not matched to a gene: 8. The CDR3 protein is CASSPVGQGFSPLHF. The CDR3 nucleotides read TGTGCCAGCAGCCCGGTAGGACAGGGGTTTTCACCCCTCCACTTT.

The chain employs TRBV4-3 and TRBJ2-5; maybe TRBD1 (6 bases). Germline V gene sequence: CDR1 LGHNA, CDR2 YSLEER. Trimming shortened V by 0 bases and J by 6 bases, and 17 bases separated the two germline ends. This CDR3 is 16 amino acids long. The CDR3 DNA reads as TGCGCCAGCAGCCAAGACCCTTGGACAGATGGACAGACCCAGTACTTC. Translating it yields CASSQDPWTDGQTQYF.

This clonotype was found a few times. The chain couples TRBV7-9 to TRBJ1-6; D might be TRBD1 (5 bases). The CDR3 runs to 15 residues. In germline, CDR1 is SEHNR, CDR2 FQNEAQ (reference sequence). V lost 3 bases and J 10 bases, leaving 16 bases between the germline ends. CDR3 residues: CASSLGTAPLSPLHF. CDR3 nucleotides: TGTGCCAGCAGCTTGGGGACCGCCCCCTTATCACCCCTCCACTTT.

The chain uses TRBV19 and TRBJ2-3; D remains ambiguous. The CDR3 sequence is 16 residues long. CDR1 and CDR2 (germline): LNHDA, SQIVND (reference sequence). Trimming left V 3 bases short and J 0 bases short, with 13 bases between. The CDR3 loop reads CASSILSLSSTDTQYF. CDR3 DNA sequence: TGTGCCAGTAGTATTCTCAGCCTCTCTAGCACAGATACGCAGTATTTT.

V is TRBV14 and J is TRBJ1-1; D is perhaps TRBD1 (5 bases). The length of the CDR3 is 13 residues. The V gene lost 5 bases and the J gene lost 4 bases, with 11 bases spanning the gap. Germline CDR1 and CDR2: SGHDN and FVKESK. This chain's CDR3 is CASSWDEGTEAFF. CDR3 coding DNA: TGTGCCAGCAGCTGGGACGAGGGCACTGAAGCTTTCTTT.

This clonotype appeared a few times. The chain has TRBV15 and TRBJ1-5; weak D call: TRBD1 (6 bases). Germline V gene lookup returns CDR1 LNHNV and CDR2 YYDKDF (reference sequence). This CDR3 comprises 14 residues. Trimming pared 3 bases from V and 5 bases from J, leaving 11 bases between. For the CDR3, the DNA is TGTGCCACCAGCAGGCCGGACAGATATCAGCCCCAGCATTTT. It translates to CATSRPDRYQPQHF.

There are a few counts of this clonotype. The chain recombines TRBV15 with TRBJ2-2, with a tentative D call TRBD2 (5 bases). The CDR3 sequence is 16 residues long. Germline V gives CDR1 LNHNV, CDR2 YYDKDF (reference sequence). V shed 2 bases and J shed 8 bases, with 18 bases lying between them. The CDR3: CATSRTRTLEVGELFF. CDR3 DNA: TGTGCCACCAGCAGAACTAGGACGTTGGAAGTGGGGGAGCTGTTTTTT.

This clonotype was picked up a small number of times. V usage is TRBV6-5 and J usage is TRBJ2-5; 9 positions agree with TRBD1. Per the germline V gene, CDR1 is MNHEY and CDR2 is SVGAGI. This CDR3 is 15 amino acids long. J lost 5 bases, V lost 4 bases, and 8 bases had no gene match. CDR3 residues: CASSWGTGKAETQYF. CDR3 coding DNA: TGTGCCAGCAGTTGGGGGACAGGGAAAGCGGAGACCCAGTACTTC.